This TCR beta chain appears in the sequencing data of a study of blood T cells in healthy people across ages. Between the trimmed V and J ends, which lost 3 bases and 2 bases, there was a span of 16 bases. The CDR3 consists of 16 residues. Germline CDR1 and CDR2: MGHDK and SYGVNS. This clonotype was counted between two and nine times. Its specificity is unknown. A sample-barcoded 5' primer and a J-beta primer mix were used in a second PCR of roughly 7 to 12 cycles. TCRdb reprocessed the 5' RACE reads via MiXCR and lists one record per CDR3 protein. The sample holds around 2 million distinct CDR3 sequences, more than 35% seen once. Study conclusions and caveats: CMV status of donors was unknown, possibly confounding expanded clonotype changes.

V and J are TRBV25-1 and TRBJ1-2; no clear D gene. The specimen was blood. The clonotype comes from a human donor in good health. CDR3 loop: CASSDAVGSLNYGYTF. The CDR3, as DNA: TGTGCCAGCAGTGATGCCGTCGGCAGTTTAAACTATGGCTACACCTTC.